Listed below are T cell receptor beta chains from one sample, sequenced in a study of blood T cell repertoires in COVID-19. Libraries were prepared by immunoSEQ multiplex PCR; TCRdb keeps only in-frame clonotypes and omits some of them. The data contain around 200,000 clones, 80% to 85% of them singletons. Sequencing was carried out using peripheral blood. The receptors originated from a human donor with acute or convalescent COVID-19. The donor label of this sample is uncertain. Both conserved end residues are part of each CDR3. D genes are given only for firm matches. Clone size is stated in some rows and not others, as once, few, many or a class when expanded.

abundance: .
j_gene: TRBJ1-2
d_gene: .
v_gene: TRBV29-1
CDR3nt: TGCGGCGTCGTGGACAGCGGCGGCTACACCTTC
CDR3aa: CGVVDSGGYTF

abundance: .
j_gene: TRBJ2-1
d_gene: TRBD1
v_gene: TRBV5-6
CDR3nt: TGTGCCAGCAGCTCCGGGACAGGGAGCTCCTACAATGAGCAGTTCTTC
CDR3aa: CASSSGTGSSYNEQFF

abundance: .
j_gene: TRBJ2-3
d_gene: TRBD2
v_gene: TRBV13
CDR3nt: TGTGCCAGCAGCTCCCGGACTAGCACACGAACAGATACGCAGTATTTT
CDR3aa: CASSSRTSTRTDTQYF

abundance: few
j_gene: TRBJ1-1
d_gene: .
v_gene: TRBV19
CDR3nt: TGTGCCAGTAGGCCTACAGGGAGGGCTGAAGCTTTCTTT
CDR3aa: CASRPTGRAEAFF

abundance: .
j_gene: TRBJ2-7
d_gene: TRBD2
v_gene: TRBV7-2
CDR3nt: TGTGCCAGCAGCGGGACTAGCGGTCCCTACGAGCAGTACTTC
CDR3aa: CASSGTSGPYEQYF

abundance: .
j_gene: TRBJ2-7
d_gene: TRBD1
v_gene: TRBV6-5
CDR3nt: TGTGCCAGCAGTTCGACAGGGGGCTCCTACGAGCAGTACTTC
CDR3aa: CASSSTGGSYEQYF

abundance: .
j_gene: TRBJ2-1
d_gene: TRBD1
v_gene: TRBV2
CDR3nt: TGTGCCAGCAGTGAAACGCTACAGGGGATATACAATGAGCAGTTCTTC
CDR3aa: CASSETLQGIYNEQFF

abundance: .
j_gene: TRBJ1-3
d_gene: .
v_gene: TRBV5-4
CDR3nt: TGTGCCAGCAGCTTGGGAGGTTCAAGGTTATCTGGAAACACCATATATTTT
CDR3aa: CASSLGGSRLSGNTIYF

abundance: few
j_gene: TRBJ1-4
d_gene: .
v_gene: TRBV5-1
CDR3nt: TGCGCCAGCAGCCGGCAGTACAGGGCGACTAATGAAAAACTGTTTTTT
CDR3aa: CASSRQYRATNEKLFF

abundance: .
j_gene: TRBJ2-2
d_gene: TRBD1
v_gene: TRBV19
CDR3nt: TGTGCCAGTAGCATACAGGGGGCGCGGGGTCCCGGGGAGCTGTTTTTT
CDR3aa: CASSIQGARGPGELFF

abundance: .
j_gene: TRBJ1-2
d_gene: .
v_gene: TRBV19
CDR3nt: TGTGCCAGTAGTATGGGCGGGGACCTAAACTATGGCTACACCTTC
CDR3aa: CASSMGGDLNYGYTF

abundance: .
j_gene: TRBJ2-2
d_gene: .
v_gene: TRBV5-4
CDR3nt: TGTGCCAGCAGCCCAGGGTCTTCACTTAACACCGGGGAGCTGTTTTTT
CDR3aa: CASSPGSSLNTGELFF

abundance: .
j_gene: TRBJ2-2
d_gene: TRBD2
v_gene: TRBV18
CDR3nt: TGTGCCAGCTCACCACCGGGACTAGCGGGAAATACCGGGGAGCTGTTTTTT
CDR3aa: CASSPPGLAGNTGELFF

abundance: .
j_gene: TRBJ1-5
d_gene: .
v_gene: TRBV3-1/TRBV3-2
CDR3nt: TGTGCCAGCAGCCTTTTTTCCGGGAGCAATCAGCCCCAGCATTTT
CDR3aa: CASSLFSGSNQPQHF

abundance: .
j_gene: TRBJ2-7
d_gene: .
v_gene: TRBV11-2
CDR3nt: TGTGCCAGCAGCTTAGATCGACAGGCCTACGAGCAGTACTTC
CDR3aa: CASSLDRQAYEQYF

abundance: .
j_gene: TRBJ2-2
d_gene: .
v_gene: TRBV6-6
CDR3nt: TGTGCCAGCAACATGGCTGCGAACACCGGGGAGCTGTTTTTT
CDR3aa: CASNMAANTGELFF

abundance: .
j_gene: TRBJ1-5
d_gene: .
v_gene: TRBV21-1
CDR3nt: TGTGCCAGCAGCAAAGAGGGAGAAAATAGCAATCAGCCCCAGCATTTT
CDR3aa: CASSKEGENSNQPQHF

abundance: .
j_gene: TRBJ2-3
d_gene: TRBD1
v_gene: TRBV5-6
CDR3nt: TGTGCCAGCAGCTTCGGGACAGGGGGTTCGGATACGCAGTATTTT
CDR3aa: CASSFGTGGSDTQYF

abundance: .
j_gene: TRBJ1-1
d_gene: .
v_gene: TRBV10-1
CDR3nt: TGCGCCAGCAGTGAGGGGAGGAGGACTGAAGCTTTCTTT
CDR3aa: CASSEGRRTEAFF

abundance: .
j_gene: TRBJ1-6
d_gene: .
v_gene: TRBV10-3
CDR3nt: TGTGCCATCAGTGAAAAGGGGCCTCCAGATCATTCACCCCTCCACTTT
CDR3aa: CAISEKGPPDHSPLHF